This entry features one T cell receptor beta chain sequence. What it binds is unknown. The data were taken from a study of spatial heterogeneity in lung cancer. Whole-study findings and limits: Circulating ubiquitous expanded tumor TCRs were observed more frequently at resection than at follow-up.

TCRdb reanalysed the 5' RACE reads using MiXCR and keeps one entry per CDR3 protein. The table records more than 2,000 distinct CDR3 sequences, less than 20% of them present only once. Time point defined: sample taken at primary tumor resection. Unsorted whole RNA of tumor, nontumor lung or frozen PBMC was sequenced. The CDR3 length is 13 residues. V shed 7 bases and J shed 3 bases, with 12 bases lying between them. Germline V gene lookup returns CDR1 SNHLY and CDR2 FYNNEI. V is TRBV2 and J is TRBJ1-2; D is possibly TRBD1 (6 bases). This receptor was identified in a male donor with early-stage non-small cell lung cancer. The input for sequencing was PBMCs, taken at surgery. Here the CDR3 reads CASIWRQDYGYTF. The CDR3 DNA sequence: TGTGCCAGCATATGGCGACAGGACTATGGCTACACCTTC.